Sequencing of this TCR beta chain was carried out in a study of blood T cell repertoires in COVID-19. At the level of the study: There were acute and convalescent COVID-19 samples, and they came from the United States, Italy and Spain. Sample material is recorded as cDNA or gDNA derived from T cells, B-cell-depleted T cells, or PBMCs.

As handled by the study authors: Scientists estimated how many nucleated cells there were by amplifying reference gene primers. Repertoires were generated with immunoSEQ multiplex PCR, while TCRdb's copy carries only in-frame clones and drops some. The V and J calls and clone size come from that table; D and trimming were worked out from the DNA. The data contain 270,000 or so clones, around nine tenths of them seen just once; the ten biggest clones take up approximately 9.7%. Sequencing was carried out using peripheral blood. The TCR was taken from a man aged 35-49 years with active or convalescent COVID-19.

CDR3 region: CASRAPGGDTQYF. The CDR3 DNA sequence: TGTGCCAGCAGGGCCCCCGGGGGGGATACGCAGTATTTT. The chain couples TRBV6-5 to TRBJ2-3; 7 bases agree with TRBD2. The germline gives CDR1 MNHEY, CDR2 SVGAGI. The CDR3 runs to 13 residues. J gave up 6 bases and V 6 bases, and 6 bases lay outside the gene matches.